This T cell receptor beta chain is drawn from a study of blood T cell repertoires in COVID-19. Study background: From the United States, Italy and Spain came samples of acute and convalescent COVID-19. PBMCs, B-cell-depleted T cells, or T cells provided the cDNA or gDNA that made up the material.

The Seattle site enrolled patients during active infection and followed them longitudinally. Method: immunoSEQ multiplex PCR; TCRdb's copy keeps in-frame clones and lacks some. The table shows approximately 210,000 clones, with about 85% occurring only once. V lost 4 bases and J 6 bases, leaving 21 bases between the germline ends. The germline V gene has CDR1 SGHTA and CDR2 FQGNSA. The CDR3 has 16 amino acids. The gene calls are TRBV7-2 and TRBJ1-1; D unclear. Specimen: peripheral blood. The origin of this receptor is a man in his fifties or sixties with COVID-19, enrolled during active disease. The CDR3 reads CASSSASSPTGAEAFF. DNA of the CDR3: TGTGCCAGCAGCTCCGCGAGCAGCCCAACCGGGGCTGAAGCTTTCTTT. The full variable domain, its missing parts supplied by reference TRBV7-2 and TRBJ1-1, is GAGVSQSPSNKVTEKGKDVELRCDPISGHTALYWYRQSLGQGLEFLIYFQGNSAPDKSGLPSDRFSAERTGGSVSTLTIQRTQQEDSAVYLCASSSASSPTGAEAFFGQGTRLTVV.